This T cell receptor (beta chain) stems from a study of shared clonotypes between healthy human individuals. Study details: Plates per donor: three CD4 naive, three CD4 memory, two CD8 naive, one CD8 memory.

CDR1 is SGHRS and CDR2 is YFSETQ in the germline V gene. The germline V and J ends were trimmed by 0 bases and 2 bases, with 5 bases remaining between them. CDR3 length: 13 residues. The study, taken as a whole, reports: The sharing of about 5% of naive CD4 clonotypes was seen across a handful of donors. Only blood underwent sampling, and tissue repertoires likely differ.

The test was conducted at deep level. Using immunoSEQ multiplex PCR, the repertoire was profiled, and TCRdb retains in-frame clones only, with some absent. The sample holds some 1.5 million clones, approximately 98% seen once. Turning to this clone: Antigen unknown. The sample contains more than one DNA sequence encoding this CDR3.

This TCR came from a man aged 25 to 40 in good health. The V and J genes are TRBV5-1 and TRBJ2-5, with D unresolved. The sequenced material came from naive CD4+ T cells sorted from blood. This sample's subset: CD45RA+ positively selected. The CDR3 protein is CASSLGSQETQYF. The DNA of the CDR3 is TGCGCCAGCAGCTTGGGTTCTCAAGAGACCCAGTACTTC.